Presented here are 12 T cell receptor beta chains from one specimen sequenced in a study of CD8 T cells in Susac syndrome. A quantity of roughly 0.5 to 1 ug RNA underwent reverse transcription using random hexamers. Each CDR3 protein gets one entry after TCRdb re-called the immunoSEQ multiplex PCR reads with MiXCR. The sample carries some 96,000 distinct CDR3 sequences, about 95% recorded once. The sequenced sample was CD8+ T cells from PBMCs. Receptors originate from a human donor with Susac syndrome.

This sequence joins TRBV14 and TRBJ2-7; D not certain. Trimming pared 0 bases from V and 2 bases from J, leaving 8 bases between. The CDR3 covers 14 residues. Germline loops: CDR1 SGHDN, CDR2 FVKESK. The DNA for the CDR3 is TGTGCCAGCAGCCAAGATACGTCCGCCTACGAGCAGTACTTC. Its translation: CASSQDTSAYEQYF.

The chain links TRBV12-3 or TRBV12-4 to TRBJ2-2, with TRBD1 identical over 8 bases. V lost 6 bases and J lost 1; bases outside the gene matches: 7. This CDR3 contains 16 residues. The CDR3 is CASRRTGTGNTGELFF. The CDR3 bases are TGTGCCAGCAGACGAACCGGGACAGGGAACACCGGGGAGCTGTTTTTT.

The gene calls are TRBV4-1 and TRBJ2-7; no clear D gene. CDR3 length: 13 amino acids. Trimming pared 1 base from V and 4 bases from J, leaving 8 bases between. The germline gives CDR1 MGHRA, CDR2 YSYEKL. The CDR3 nucleotides are TGCGCCAGCAGCCAAGTGGCCCGTTACGAGCAGTACTTC. It specifies CASSQVARYEQYF.

The rearrangement links TRBV6-1 to TRBJ1-4; D is uncertain. Trimming removed 10 bases from V and 8 bases from J, with 20 bases in between. Germline V lookup: CDR1 MNHNS, CDR2 SASEGT. CDR3 length: 14 residues. This CDR3 is CAIQRGRSGEKLFF. CDR3 nucleotide sequence: TGTGCCATCCAGAGAGGGAGGTCAGGCGAAAAACTGTTTTTT.

The gene calls are TRBV29-1 and TRBJ2-3, with D unclear. Germline CDR1 and CDR2: SQVTM and ANQGSEA. The CDR3 consists of 13 residues. The V and J ends lost 6 bases and 0 bases respectively, with 10 bases between them. The CDR3 DNA follows: TGCAGCGTGGGAATAGCTAGCACAGATACGCAGTATTTT. Translation gives CSVGIASTDTQYF.

This clonotype came up once. This rearrangement joins TRBV12-3 or TRBV12-4 to TRBJ2-7; maybe TRBD2 (6 bases). This CDR3 region has 14 residues. V lost 10 bases, J lost 0 bases, and 16 bases lay in between. CDR3 loop: CATATGLVSYEQYF. The CDR3 DNA follows: TGTGCCACTGCGACGGGACTTGTCTCCTACGAGCAGTACTTC.

The chain links TRBV9 to TRBJ1-4; the D gene is possibly TRBD1 (5 bases). Germline values: CDR1 SGDLS, CDR2 YYNGEE. The V and J ends lost 3 bases and 6 bases respectively, with 9 bases between them. The CDR3 is 13 residues long. CDR3 in DNA: TGTGCCAGCAGCGCCGGGACGGATGAAAAACTGTTTTTT. Its protein is CASSAGTDEKLFF.

The chain employs TRBV5-1 and TRBJ1-1; 12 bases map to TRBD1. Germline values: CDR1 SGHRS, CDR2 YFSETQ. CDR3 length: 13 residues. Trimming took 0 bases from V and 10 from J; bases not matched to a gene: 1. In DNA form, the CDR3 reads TGCGCCAGCAGCTTGGGGGACAGGGGGCGAGCTTTCTTT. This gives the protein CASSLGDRGRAFF. The full variable domain, rest sourced from reference TRBV5-1 and TRBJ1-1, is KAGVTQTPRYLIKTRGQQVTLSCSPISGHRSVSWYQQTPGQGLQFLFEYFSETQRNKGNFPGRFSGRQFSNSRSEMNVSTLELGDSALYLCASSLGDRGRAFFGQGTRLTVV.

The V gene is TRBV13, the J gene TRBJ2-5; D gene unclear. Trimming shortened V by 3 bases and J by 7 bases, and 6 bases separated the two germline ends. The CDR3 is 11 amino acids. CDR1 is PRHDT, CDR2 FYEKMQ, per germline (reference sequence). The CDR3 sequence: CASSLMGTQYF. As DNA, the CDR3 is TGTGCCAGCAGCTTGATGGGGACCCAGTACTTC.

The chain is built from TRBV20-1 and TRBJ2-7; 7 bases align to TRBD1. Losses at the gene ends were 6 bases for V and 3 bases for J; bases not matched to a gene: 11. Per the germline V gene, CDR1 is DFQATT and CDR2 is SNEGSKA (reference sequence). CDR3 size: 14 residues. Written as DNA, the CDR3 is TGCAGTGCGCGCAACAGGGGAGCCGGCTACGAGCAGTACTTC. Translation gives CSARNRGAGYEQYF.

CDR3 sequence (DNA): TGTGCCAGCAGTTCAACTATCTCTAGCACAGATACGCAGTATTTT. Its translation: CASSSTISSTDTQYF. The genes are TRBV12-3 or TRBV12-4 and TRBJ2-3; unclear D gene. Trimming took 4 bases from V and 0 from J, leaving 11 bases between them. The CDR3 loop spans 15 amino acids.

V gene TRBV12-3 or TRBV12-4 combines with J gene TRBJ1-2; no clear D. This CDR3 spans 13 amino acids. With 2 bases removed from V and 6 bases from J, the gap between germline ends came to 10 bases. Here the CDR3 reads CASSLMARDGYTF. In DNA form, the CDR3 reads TGTGCCAGCAGTTTAATGGCTCGCGATGGCTACACCTTC.